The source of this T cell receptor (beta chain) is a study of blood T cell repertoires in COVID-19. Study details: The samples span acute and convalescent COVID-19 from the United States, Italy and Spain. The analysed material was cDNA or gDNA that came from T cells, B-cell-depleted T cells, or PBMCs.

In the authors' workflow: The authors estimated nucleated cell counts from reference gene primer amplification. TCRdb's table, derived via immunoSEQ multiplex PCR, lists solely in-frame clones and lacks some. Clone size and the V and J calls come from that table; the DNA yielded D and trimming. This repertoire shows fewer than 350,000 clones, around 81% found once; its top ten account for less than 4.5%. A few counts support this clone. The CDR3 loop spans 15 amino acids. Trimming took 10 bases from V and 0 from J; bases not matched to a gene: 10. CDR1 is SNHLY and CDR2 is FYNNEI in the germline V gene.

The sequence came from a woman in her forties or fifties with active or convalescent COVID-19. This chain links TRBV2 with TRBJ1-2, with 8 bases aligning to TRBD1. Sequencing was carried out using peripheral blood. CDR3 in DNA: TGTGCCATCGTATCGGACAGGGATACTAACTATGGCTACACCTTC. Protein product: CAIVSDRDTNYGYTF.